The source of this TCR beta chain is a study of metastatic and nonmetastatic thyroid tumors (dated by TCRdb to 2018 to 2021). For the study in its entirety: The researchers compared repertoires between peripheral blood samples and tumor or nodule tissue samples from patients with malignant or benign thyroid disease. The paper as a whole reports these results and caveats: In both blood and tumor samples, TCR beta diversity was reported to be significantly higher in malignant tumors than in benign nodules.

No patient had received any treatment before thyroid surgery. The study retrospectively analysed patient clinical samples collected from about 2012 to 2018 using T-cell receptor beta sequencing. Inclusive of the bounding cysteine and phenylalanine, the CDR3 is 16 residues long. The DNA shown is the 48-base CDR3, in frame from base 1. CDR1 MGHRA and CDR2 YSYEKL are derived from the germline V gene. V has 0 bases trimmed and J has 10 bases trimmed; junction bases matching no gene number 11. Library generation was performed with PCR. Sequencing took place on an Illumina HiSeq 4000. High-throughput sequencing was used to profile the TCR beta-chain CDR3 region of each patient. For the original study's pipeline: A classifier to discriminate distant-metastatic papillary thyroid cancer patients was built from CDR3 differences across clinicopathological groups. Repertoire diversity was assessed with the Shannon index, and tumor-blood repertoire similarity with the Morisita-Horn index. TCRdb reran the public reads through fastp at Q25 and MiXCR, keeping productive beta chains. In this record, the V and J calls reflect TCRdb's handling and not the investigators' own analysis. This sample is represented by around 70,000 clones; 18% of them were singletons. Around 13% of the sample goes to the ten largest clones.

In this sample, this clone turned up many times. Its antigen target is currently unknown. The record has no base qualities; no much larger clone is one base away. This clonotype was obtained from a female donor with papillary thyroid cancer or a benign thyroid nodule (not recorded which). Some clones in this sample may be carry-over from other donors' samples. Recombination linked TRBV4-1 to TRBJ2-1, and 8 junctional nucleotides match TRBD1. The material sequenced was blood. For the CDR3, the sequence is CASSQDPGTGSGEQFF. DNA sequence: TGCGCCAGCAGCCAAGATCCCGGGACAGGCTCGGGGGAGCAGTTCTTC.